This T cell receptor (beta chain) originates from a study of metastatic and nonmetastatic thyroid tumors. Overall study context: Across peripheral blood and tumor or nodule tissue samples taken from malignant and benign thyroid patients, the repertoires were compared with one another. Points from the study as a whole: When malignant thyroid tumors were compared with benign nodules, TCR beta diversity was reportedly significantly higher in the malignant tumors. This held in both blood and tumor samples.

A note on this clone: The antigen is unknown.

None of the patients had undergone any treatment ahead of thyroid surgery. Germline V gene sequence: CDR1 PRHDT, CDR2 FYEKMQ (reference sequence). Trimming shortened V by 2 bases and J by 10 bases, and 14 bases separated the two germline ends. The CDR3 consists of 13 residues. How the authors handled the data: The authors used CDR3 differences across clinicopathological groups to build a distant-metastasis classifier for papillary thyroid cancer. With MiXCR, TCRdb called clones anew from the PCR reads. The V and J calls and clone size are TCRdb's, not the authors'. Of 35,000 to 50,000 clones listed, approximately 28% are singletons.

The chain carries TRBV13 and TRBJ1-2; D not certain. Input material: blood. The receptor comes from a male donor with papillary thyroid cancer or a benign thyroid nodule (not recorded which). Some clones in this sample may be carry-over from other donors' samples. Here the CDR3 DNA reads TGTGCCAGCAGCTTATCGGGCGCAGCCTTCTACACCTTC. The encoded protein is CASSLSGAAFYTF.